A single sample is the source of the 27 T cell receptor beta chains below, sequenced in a study of shared clonotypes between healthy human individuals. Sequencing used immunoSEQ multiplex PCR; TCRdb keeps in-frame clones, though not all of them. This sample has about 480,000 clones, with about four fifths found just once. What was sequenced was PBMCs. The receptor set was obtained from a woman aged 40 to 50 in good health. Some clones in this sample may be carry-over from other donors' samples.

This clone was seen a single time. This chain links TRBV19 with TRBJ2-7; 10 bases are shared with TRBD1. The ends lost 6 bases at V and 5 bases at J; junction bases unmatched: 7. Germline CDR1 LNHDA, CDR2 SQIVND (reference sequence). CDR3 length: 14 residues. The CDR3 nucleotides read TGTGCCAGTAGAACCGGGACAGGGGTCCACGAGCAGTACTTC. Its translation is CASRTGTGVHEQYF.

This clone was picked up one time. The rearrangement links TRBV5-5 to TRBJ2-5; possibly TRBD2 for D (6 bases). Trimming pared 0 bases from V and 4 bases from J, leaving 10 bases between. This CDR3 has 14 amino acids. Germline lookup yields CDR1 SGHKS and CDR2 YYEKEE (reference sequence). CDR3 nucleotides: TGTGCCAGCAGCTTGGGCGGGAAAGGAGAGACCCAGTACTTC. Residues: CASSLGGKGETQYF.

This rearrangement joins TRBV4-1 to TRBJ2-7; perhaps D is TRBD1 or TRBD2 (6 bases each). The CDR3 loop spans 16 amino acids. The V end lost 4 bases, the J end lost 3 bases, and 19 bases lay between the germline ends. Germline V lookup: CDR1 MGHRA, CDR2 YSYEKL. The CDR3 loop is CASSRSLGGAGYEQYF. CDR3 coding DNA: TGCGCCAGCAGCCGCTCACTCGGGGGCGCGGGCTACGAGCAGTACTTC.

The rearrangement links TRBV5-1 to TRBJ1-3; 8 positions agree with TRBD1. Germline CDR1 and CDR2: SGHRS and YFSETQ. The CDR3 totals 17 residues. V trimming: 4 bases; J trimming: 2 bases; junction bases outside the gene matches: 11. CDR3: CASSILRQGSAGNTIYF. In DNA, the CDR3 is TGCGCCAGCAGCATACTAAGACAGGGGTCGGCTGGAAACACCATATATTTT.

J is TRBJ2-1 and V is TRBV5-6; the match to TRBD2 covers 10 bases. J gave up 2 bases and V 5 bases, and 7 bases lay outside the gene matches. The CDR3 loop spans 16 amino acids. Looked up from germline, CDR1 is SGHDT and CDR2 is YYEEEE. CDR3 residues: CASRSTSGKTYNEQFF. In nucleotides, the CDR3 is TGTGCCAGCAGATCTACTAGCGGGAAGACCTACAATGAGCAGTTCTTC. Drawing the rest from reference TRBV5-6 and TRBJ2-1, the complete variable domain is DAGVTQSPTHLIKTRGQQVTLRCSPKSGHDTVSWYQQALGQGPQFIFQYYEEEERQRGNFPDRFSGHQFPNYSSELNVNALLLGDSALYLCASRSTSGKTYNEQFFGPGTRLTVL.

This chain joins TRBV7-2 and TRBJ2-7; D not resolved. There are 11 residues in the CDR3. Germline CDR1 is SGHTA and CDR2 is FQGNSA. The V gene lost 5 bases and the J gene lost 8 bases, with 10 bases spanning the gap. CDR3 DNA: TGTGCCAGCAGCGCAGCCCTCCAGCAGTACTTC. It specifies CASSAALQQYF.

The V and J genes are TRBV10-3 and TRBJ2-5, with 7 bases fitting TRBD2. V shed 5 bases, J shed 5 bases, and the junction held 5 bases outside the gene matches. Germline lookup yields CDR1 ENHRY and CDR2 SYGVKD. The CDR3 runs to 13 residues. As DNA, the CDR3 is TGTGCCATCAGTTCTCCCGGGGGGGAGACCCAGTACTTC. Translated: CAISSPGGETQYF.

The chain employs TRBV28 and TRBJ2-1, with 16 positions matching TRBD2. Germline lookup yields CDR1 MDHEN and CDR2 SYDVKM. J lost 0 bases, V lost 7 bases, and 12 bases had no gene match. This CDR3 region has 20 residues. CDR3 sequence (DNA): TGTGCCAGCAACCCGAGGGGGACTAGCGGGAGGGGCAGCTCCTACAATGAGCAGTTCTTC. Translating gives CASNPRGTSGRGSSYNEQFF.

V gene TRBV13 combines with J gene TRBJ2-6; no definite D call. The germline V gene encodes CDR1 PRHDT and CDR2 FYEKMQ (reference sequence). The V end was cut by 5 bases, the J end by 0 bases, with 5 bases between. The CDR3 runs 14 residues. CDR3 residues: CASSRGSGANVLTF. The CDR3 DNA follows: TGTGCCAGCAGCCGCGGCTCTGGGGCCAACGTCCTGACTTTC.

This clone was seen ten or more times. V is TRBV19 and J is TRBJ2-2, with 7 bases identical to TRBD2. CDR1 and CDR2 from the germline V gene are LNHDA and SQIVND (reference sequence). CDR3 length: 15 residues. Trimming cost V 4 bases and J 6 bases; bases outside gene matches: 8. The CDR3: CASSTPKLAAGELFF. The CDR3 nucleotides read TGTGCCAGTAGTACCCCCAAGCTAGCGGCCGGGGAGCTGTTTTTT.

V gene TRBV5-1 combines with J gene TRBJ2-5; tentatively, D is TRBD1 (6 bases). Deletions cut 4 bases from V and 2 bases from J, with 12 bases between. Germline values: CDR1 SGHRS, CDR2 YFSETQ. The CDR3 is made up of 14 amino acids. This chain's CDR3 is CASSDRTAQETQYF. The DNA of the CDR3 is TGCGCCAGCAGCGATAGGACAGCTCAAGAGACCCAGTACTTC.

The chain combines TRBV29-1 with TRBJ2-3; 9 nucleotides match TRBD2. Looked up from germline, CDR1 is SQVTM and CDR2 is ANQGSEA. J lost 5 bases, V lost 8 bases, and 14 bases had no gene match. This CDR3 comprises 15 residues. CDR3 sequence: CSLPLVAGVLDTQYF. As DNA, the CDR3 is TGCAGCCTCCCCTTGGTAGCGGGAGTTTTAGATACGCAGTATTTT.

The chain carries TRBV10-2 and TRBJ1-2; 7 nucleotides line up with TRBD1. This CDR3 spans 13 amino acids. Germline CDR1 WSHSY, CDR2 SAAADI. The J segment lost 4 bases and the V segment lost 3 bases, leaving 2 bases of the junction unmatched. The CDR3 DNA sequence: TGCGCCAGCAGTGACGCAGGGGGCTATGGCTACACCTTC. This translates into CASSDAGGYGYTF.

This chain connects TRBV19 to TRBJ1-1; 7 bases agree with TRBD1. The germline V gene has CDR1 LNHDA and CDR2 SQIVND (reference sequence). V trimming: 5 bases; J trimming: 2 bases; junction bases outside the gene matches: 8. The CDR3 sequence is 15 residues long. This CDR3 is CASSPRGTANTEAFF. CDR3 in DNA: TGTGCCAGTAGTCCCAGGGGGACAGCAAACACTGAAGCTTTCTTT.

This chain uses TRBV5-1 with TRBJ2-5; D tentatively fits TRBD1 or TRBD2 (5 bases each). Germline lookup yields CDR1 SGHRS and CDR2 YFSETQ. CDR3 length: 15 amino acids. Trimming shortened V by 3 bases and J by 5 bases, and 17 bases separated the two germline ends. The CDR3 loop reads CASSSDAGTEETQYF. DNA for the CDR3: TGCGCCAGCAGCTCGGATGCCGGGACCGAGGAGACCCAGTACTTC.

The chain combines TRBV30 with TRBJ1-5; 10 nucleotides line up with TRBD1. The CDR3 covers 13 residues. Germline CDR1 is GTSNPN and CDR2 is SVGIG (reference sequence). Germline trimming cut 1 base from V and 6 bases from J; bases unmatched to any gene: 0. The chain's CDR3 is CAWSGTGGQPQHF. CDR3 coding DNA: TGTGCCTGGAGTGGGACAGGGGGTCAGCCCCAGCATTTT.

This clone appeared once. The chain employs TRBV14 and TRBJ1-1, with D possibly TRBD1 on 6 matching bases. The germline V and J ends were trimmed by 2 bases and 6 bases, with 19 bases remaining between them. Germline CDR1 reads SGHDN; CDR2 reads FVKESK. The CDR3 extends over 16 amino acids. CDR3 coding DNA: TGTGCCAGCAGCCAAACAGGGACCGGGCGAGTCTCTGAAGCTTTCTTT. As protein: CASSQTGTGRVSEAFF.

This chain uses TRBV11-2 with TRBJ1-4; D is perhaps TRBD1 (6 bases). CDR3 length: 15 residues. CDR1 and CDR2 from the germline V gene are SGHAT and FQNNGV. The V end lost 5 bases, the J end lost 7 bases, and 17 bases lay between the germline ends. The CDR3 DNA sequence: TGTGCCAGCAGCAGACGAGGGGGTGTGGGTGAAAAACTGTTTTTT. This encodes CASSRRGGVGEKLFF.

The V call is TRBV7-9, the J call TRBJ2-5, with TRBD1 matching over 7 bases. The DNA end is more similar to TRBJ2-7, so the J call may be wrong. Per the germline V gene, CDR1 is SEHNR and CDR2 is FQNEAQ (reference sequence). The CDR3 has 15 amino acids. The CDR3 region has the DNA TGTGCCAGCAGCTTCGAGGGGGCAAGGTCCTACGAGCAGTACTTC. This translates into CASSFEGARSYEQYF.

The chain joins TRBV6-6 to TRBJ2-1; TRBD1 is a possible D gene (5 bases). Trimming took 4 bases from V and 0 from J, leaving 10 bases between them. The CDR3 sequence is 15 residues long. Germline-derived CDR1 and CDR2 are MNHNY and SVGAGI (reference sequence). The CDR3 DNA is TGTGCCAGCAGTTTCCGACAGAGCTCCTACAATGAGCAGTTCTTC. As protein: CASSFRQSSYNEQFF.

Comment on this clone: The junction does not match germline at one end; this may be a read error. The V call is TRBV27, the J call TRBJ1-4; D possibly corresponds to TRBD1 (5 bases). The CDR3 totals 16 residues. Germline V gene sequence: CDR1 MNHEY, CDR2 SMNVEV (reference sequence). In DNA form, the CDR3 reads TGTGCCAGCAGTCTATCGGGGACGACAACTAATGAAAAACTGTTTTTT. Amino acid sequence: CASSLSGTTTNEKLFF.

The rearrangement links TRBV6-1 to TRBJ2-5, with D tentatively TRBD1 (6 bases). CDR3 length: 15 amino acids. Germline-derived CDR1 and CDR2 are MNHNS and SASEGT. Trimming took 8 bases from V and 5 from J, leaving 21 bases between them. CDR3 residues: CASGISGQSQETQYF. CDR3 in DNA: TGTGCCAGCGGTATCTCGGGACAATCACAGGAGACCCAGTACTTC.

V and J are TRBV7-2 and TRBJ1-5; D is ambiguous. This CDR3 region has 14 residues. Germline values: CDR1 SGHTA, CDR2 FQGNSA. V lost 5 bases to trimming and J lost 3 bases, with 11 bases between them. CDR3: CASSQEHANQPQHF. The CDR3 nucleotides are TGTGCCAGCAGCCAAGAACATGCCAATCAGCCCCAGCATTTT.

The rearrangement joins TRBV19 to TRBJ2-4; D possibly corresponds to TRBD2 (6 bases). Trimming left V 5 bases short and J 5 bases short, with 10 bases between. Looked up from germline, CDR1 is LNHDA and CDR2 is SQIVND (reference sequence). This CDR3 is 13 amino acids long. CDR3 nucleotides: TGTGCCAGTAGTGGCAGGGAGGAAAACATTCAGTACTTC. Translated: CASSGREENIQYF.

The rearrangement links TRBV11-2 to TRBJ1-1; D not resolved. The CDR3 runs 14 residues. From germline, CDR1 is SGHAT and CDR2 FQNNGV. V gave up 3 bases and J gave up 3 bases, with 11 bases separating them. The CDR3 is CASSFGLRDTEAFF. For the CDR3, the DNA is TGTGCCAGCAGCTTTGGGCTTCGGGACACTGAAGCTTTCTTT.

V usage is TRBV11-2 and J usage is TRBJ2-1, with a possible D match to TRBD1 (5 bases). Germline V gene lookup returns CDR1 SGHAT and CDR2 FQNNGV. The V and J ends lost 6 bases and 5 bases respectively, with 14 bases between them. The CDR3 has 14 residues. Written as DNA, the CDR3 is TGTGCCAGCAGGACAGACTGGATGAACAATGAGCAGTTCTTC. This encodes CASRTDWMNNEQFF.

The chain combines TRBV15 with TRBJ2-3, with 11 bases lining up with TRBD2. Germline CDR1 reads LNHNV; CDR2 reads YYDKDF (reference sequence). V shed 1 base, J shed 2 bases, and the junction held 8 bases outside the gene matches. The CDR3 is 18 residues long. The CDR3: CATSRAKRLAGITDTQYF. The CDR3 region has the DNA TGTGCCACCAGCAGAGCCAAGAGACTAGCGGGAATCACAGATACGCAGTATTTT.